One and the same sample provided the 30 T cell receptor beta chains below, sequenced in a study of T cell changes during pregnancy in multiple sclerosis. The data were produced by immunoSEQ multiplex PCR, yet TCRdb's version contains in-frame clones alone and is incomplete. The repertoire consists of 40,000 to 50,000 clones, with more than 85% occurring once and the leading ten covering 0.5% to 0.65%. The material was CD4+ T cells from peripheral blood mononuclear cells, obtained in the third trimester of pregnancy. These TCRs come from a female donor with multiple sclerosis, enrolled in a pregnancy study.

A few counts support this clone. This chain uses TRBV2 with TRBJ2-5; 8 bases are shared with TRBD1. Germline CDR1 and CDR2: SNHLY and FYNNEI. V lost 4 bases, J lost 4 bases, and 11 bases stayed unmatched. The CDR3 is made up of 16 amino acids. The CDR3 region is CASSGGQGGILETQYF. Written as DNA, the CDR3 is TGTGCCAGCAGTGGAGGACAGGGTGGGATATTAGAGACCCAGTACTTC.

This clone was counted a single time. The chain employs TRBV11-2 and TRBJ2-3, with a weak D call TRBD2 (5 bases). Germline values: CDR1 SGHAT, CDR2 FQNNGV. Trimming cost V 5 bases and J 1 base, with 10 bases left between them. The CDR3 covers 14 residues. The CDR3 region is CASSPHGGTDTQYF. As DNA, the CDR3 is TGTGCCAGCAGCCCACACGGGGGCACAGATACGCAGTATTTT.

This clone appeared a single time. V gene TRBV28 combines with J gene TRBJ2-1; TRBD1 is a possible D gene (6 bases). V was shortened by 6 bases and J by 9 bases, with 18 bases between the two germline ends. CDR3 length: 14 residues. Germline assignment: CDR1 MDHEN and CDR2 SYDVKM. CDR3 amino acids: CASSAQGPHSEQFF. Written as DNA, the CDR3 is TGTGCCAGCAGCGCACAGGGTCCCCACAGTGAGCAGTTCTTC.

The CDR3 reads CASSEAVGQGVDGYTF. In DNA form, the CDR3 reads TGTGCCAGCAGTGAAGCGGTGGGACAGGGGGTGGATGGCTACACCTTC. The chain employs TRBV6-1 and TRBJ1-2; TRBD1 aligns across 11 bases. J lost 6 bases, V lost 0 bases, and 6 bases had no gene match. Germline assignment: CDR1 MNHNS and CDR2 SASEGT. This CDR3 has 16 residues.

This clone was counted only a few times. V and J are TRBV30 and TRBJ1-1; 9 nucleotides match TRBD1. The ends lost 5 bases at V and 3 bases at J; junction bases unmatched: 4. Germline loops: CDR1 GTSNPN, CDR2 SVGIG (reference sequence). The CDR3 extends over 13 amino acids. CDR3 residues: CAWGTGRDTEAFF. The CDR3 DNA follows: TGTGCCTGGGGGACAGGGCGGGACACTGAAGCTTTCTTT.

The CDR3 sequence is CSVDLPGLLETQYF. The CDR3 DNA is TGCAGCGTTGATCTACCCGGTCTACTAGAGACCCAGTACTTC. V usage is TRBV29-1 and J usage is TRBJ2-5; D gene ambiguous. Trimming cost V 3 bases and J 4 bases, with 15 bases left between them. Germline V gene data show CDR1 as SQVTM and CDR2 as ANQGSEA. The CDR3 sequence is 14 residues long.

The sample holds one count of this clone. The rearrangement joins TRBV10-3 to TRBJ2-1; 8 bases are a match to TRBD1. V shed 6 bases, J shed 0 bases, and the junction held 4 bases outside the gene matches. The CDR3 runs 15 residues. From germline, CDR1 is ENHRY and CDR2 SYGVKD. CDR3 bases: TGTGCCATCAGAGATACAGGGGGCTCCTACAATGAGCAGTTCTTC. Protein sequence: CAIRDTGGSYNEQFF.

This clone was detected once. V gene TRBV7-9 combines with J gene TRBJ2-1; possibly TRBD1 for D (5 bases). Trimming left V 0 bases short and J 4 bases short, with 10 bases between. Germline-derived CDR1 and CDR2 are SEHNR and FQNEAQ (reference sequence). The CDR3 sequence is 15 residues long. The CDR3 loop reads CASSLAGPDYNEQFF. The CDR3 nucleotides read TGTGCCAGCAGCTTAGCGGGGCCGGATTACAATGAGCAGTTCTTC.

The gene calls are TRBV6-1 and TRBJ2-7; D is perhaps TRBD1 (5 bases). V lost 5 bases and J lost 6, with 17 bases in between. The CDR3 is 14 amino acids. Germline CDR1 and CDR2: MNHNS and SASEGT. Here the CDR3 reads CASSLADRDSEQYF. DNA of the CDR3: TGTGCCAGCAGTCTGGCCGACAGAGACTCCGAGCAGTACTTC.

This chain links TRBV6-5 with TRBJ1-1; no reliable D call. Trimming removed 0 bases from V and 4 bases from J, with 15 bases in between. The V gene's germline CDR1 is MNHEY and CDR2 SVGAGI. The CDR3 extends over 16 amino acids. The CDR3 DNA reads as TGTGCCAGCAGTTACTCGATTGCGGGTTGGGGCACTGAAGCTTTCTTT. Translation: CASSYSIAGWGTEAFF.

DNA of the CDR3: TGTGCCAGCAGCTTAAACCCGGGCTCCTACGAGCAGTACTTC. This translates into CASSLNPGSYEQYF. This rearrangement joins TRBV7-2 to TRBJ2-7, with D unresolved. CDR3 size: 14 residues. Trimming stripped 2 bases from V and 0 bases from J, with 8 bases between. Germline values: CDR1 SGHTA, CDR2 FQGNSA.

J is TRBJ2-5 and V is TRBV7-8; 12 nucleotides line up with TRBD1. CDR1 is SGHVS and CDR2 is FQNEAQ in the germline V gene. The CDR3 extends over 15 amino acids. V gave up 8 bases and J gave up 3 bases; unmatched junction bases: 7. Written as DNA, the CDR3 is TGTGCCAGCGGGGACAGGGGGCGCGTCGAAGAGACCCAGTACTTC. Translating it yields CASGDRGRVEETQYF.

The rearrangement joins TRBV15 to TRBJ1-1; 7 nucleotides agree with TRBD1. The CDR3 is 12 residues long. Germline V gene sequence: CDR1 LNHNV, CDR2 YYDKDF (reference sequence). J was trimmed by 9 bases and V by 2 bases; bases with no gene match: 3. As DNA, the CDR3 is TGTGCCACCAGCAGAAGACAGGGACAAGCTTTCTTT. Protein product: CATSRRQGQAFF.

The chain couples TRBV5-8 to TRBJ1-1, with D perhaps TRBD1 (5 bases). Germline CDR1 SGHTS, CDR2 YDEGEE. CDR3 length: 14 residues. Trimming stripped 4 bases from V and 1 base from J, with 11 bases between. Here the CDR3 reads CASSPWDSNTEAFF. DNA for the CDR3: TGTGCCAGCAGCCCGTGGGACTCGAACACTGAAGCTTTCTTT.

The table lists this clone with a count of one. The gene calls are TRBV18 and TRBJ1-3; D is undetermined. CDR3 length: 16 amino acids. Trimming removed 6 bases from V and 2 bases from J, with 17 bases in between. CDR1 and CDR2 (germline): KGHSH, LQKENI. The CDR3 sequence is CASSSAERPPGNTIYF. In nucleotides, the CDR3 is TGTGCCAGCTCGTCCGCTGAGAGGCCTCCTGGAAACACCATATATTTT.

The rearrangement uses TRBV6-1 and TRBJ1-1; the D gene is possibly TRBD1 (6 bases). The CDR3 covers 15 residues. The V end lost 3 bases, the J end lost 2 bases, and 13 bases lay between the germline ends. The V gene's germline CDR1 is MNHNS and CDR2 SASEGT. This CDR3 reads CASSEGVTGNTEAFF. CDR3 sequence (DNA): TGTGCCAGCAGTGAGGGAGTGACAGGAAACACTGAAGCTTTCTTT.

The chain uses TRBV18 and TRBJ2-7, with 9 bases matching TRBD1. The CDR3 is 15 residues long. Germline lookup yields CDR1 KGHSH and CDR2 LQKENI. V was pared by 2 bases and J by 6 bases, with 8 bases of the junction left unmatched. Here the CDR3 DNA reads TGTGCCAGCTCACCAGTGGCTGGACAGGGGAGCGAGCAGTACTTC. This translates into CASSPVAGQGSEQYF.

The genes are TRBV11-3 and TRBJ2-7; 8 positions agree with TRBD2. Trimming cost V 3 bases and J 0 bases; bases outside gene matches: 7. Germline values: CDR1 SGHNT, CDR2 YENEEA. The length of the CDR3 is 16 residues. The CDR3 nucleotides read TGTGCCAGCAGCTTGTTCGGCGGGAGGCTCTCCTACGAGCAGTACTTC. Protein: CASSLFGGRLSYEQYF.

The chain uses TRBV5-1 and TRBJ2-3; 13 nucleotides agree with TRBD2. Germline values: CDR1 SGHRS, CDR2 YFSETQ. This CDR3 is built from 22 residues. J lost 0 bases, V lost 4 bases, and 20 bases had no gene match. The chain's CDR3 is CASSEGNLLGLAGPPSTDTQYF. In DNA form, the CDR3 reads TGCGCCAGCAGCGAGGGAAACTTACTGGGACTAGCGGGGCCCCCTAGCACAGATACGCAGTATTTT.

The chain couples TRBV30 to TRBJ2-3; D is perhaps TRBD2 (5 bases). Per germline, CDR1 GTSNPN and CDR2 SVGIG (reference sequence). Trimming stripped 1 base from V and 2 bases from J, with 16 bases between. This CDR3 spans 16 amino acids. The CDR3 loop is CAWSAFSSSFTDTQYF. DNA of the CDR3: TGTGCCTGGAGTGCGTTCTCTAGCAGCTTCACAGATACGCAGTATTTT.

The chain uses TRBV28 and TRBJ1-4; 8 bases align to TRBD1. V lost 2 bases and J lost 17; bases outside the gene matches: 7. The V gene's germline CDR1 is MDHEN and CDR2 SYDVKM. This CDR3 is 12 amino acids long. The CDR3 sequence is CASSLQTGGSFF. CDR3 bases: TGTGCCAGCAGTTTACAAACAGGGGGTAGTTTTTTT.

The V and J genes are TRBV19 and TRBJ1-4, with TRBD1 matching 8 bases. Germline assignment: CDR1 LNHDA and CDR2 SQIVND (reference sequence). The CDR3 is made up of 15 amino acids. V gave up 5 bases and J gave up 5 bases; unmatched junction bases: 7. CDR3 coding DNA: TGTGCCAGTAGTGTCAGACAGGGGCGGAATGAAAAACTGTTTTTT. This encodes CASSVRQGRNEKLFF.

This chain connects TRBV9 to TRBJ2-1; TRBD2 aligns across 13 bases. The germline gives CDR1 SGDLS, CDR2 YYNGEE. The CDR3 covers 17 residues. J was trimmed by 4 bases and V by 4 bases; bases with no gene match: 8. The CDR3 sequence: CASSFWTSGGSYNEQFF. DNA for the CDR3: TGTGCCAGCAGCTTCTGGACTAGCGGGGGATCTTACAATGAGCAGTTCTTC.

The gene calls are TRBV10-3 and TRBJ2-7; D unresolved. V shed 4 bases and J shed 2 bases, with 15 bases lying between them. CDR3 length equals 15 residues. CDR1 and CDR2 (germline): ENHRY, SYGVKD. Here the CDR3 DNA reads TGTGCCATCAGTGTCTCGCCGAGCTCCACCTACGAGCAGTACTTC. It is translated as CAISVSPSSTYEQYF.

This chain uses TRBV6-1 with TRBJ2-3, with unresolved D. The CDR3 covers 13 residues. CDR1 and CDR2 (germline): MNHNS, SASEGT. V dropped 8 bases and J dropped 2 bases, with 11 bases sitting between them. The CDR3 sequence: CASRPYPTDTQYF. The CDR3 coding sequence is TGTGCCAGCCGTCCTTATCCCACAGATACGCAGTATTTT.

The genes are TRBV19 and TRBJ2-3, with TRBD1 matching over 10 bases. The CDR3 loop spans 15 amino acids. CDR1 LNHDA and CDR2 SQIVND come from the germline V gene (reference sequence). After removal of 4 bases from V and 3 bases from J, the junction contained 4 bases not matched to a gene. CDR3 sequence: CASSSRQGATDTQYF. In DNA form, the CDR3 reads TGTGCCAGTAGTAGCCGACAGGGGGCGACAGATACGCAGTATTTT.

The rearrangement joins TRBV19 to TRBJ2-7; 14 nucleotides align to TRBD2. This CDR3 contains 16 residues. CDR1 and CDR2 (germline): LNHDA, SQIVND (reference sequence). With 6 bases clipped from V and 8 bases from J, the junction kept 12 bases outside the gene matches. The CDR3 sequence is CASSLGTSGGSTKQYF. DNA of the CDR3: TGTGCCAGTAGCCTCGGGACTAGCGGGGGATCTACGAAGCAGTACTTC.

This sequence joins TRBV1 and TRBJ1-4; the table assigns TRBD1, which was not confirmed against the DNA. TRBV1 is a pseudogene segment. CDR3 size: 18 residues. CDR3: CTSSRRQVGYATNEKLFF. CDR3 bases: TGCACCAGCAGCCGGCGACAGGTTGGCTATGCAACTAATGAAAAACTGTTTTTT.

The rearrangement links TRBV7-3 to TRBJ2-2; a weak D match, TRBD1 (5 bases). CDR1 is SGHTA and CDR2 is FQGTGA in the germline V gene. The length of the CDR3 is 15 residues. The V gene lost 3 bases and the J gene lost 5 bases, with 13 bases spanning the gap. CDR3 sequence (DNA): TGTGCCAGCAGCTTGGGGCCCTCGAGGACCGGGGAGCTGTTTTTT. Translated, it gives CASSLGPSRTGELFF.

The rearrangement links TRBV19 to TRBJ2-3, with 8 bases that match TRBD1. With V trimmed by 2 bases and J by 4 bases, 5 bases remained unmatched. This CDR3 spans 15 amino acids. Germline CDR1 LNHDA, CDR2 SQIVND (reference sequence). The CDR3 reads CASSIQGAGADTQYF. The CDR3 DNA follows: TGTGCCAGTAGTATACAGGGGGCAGGGGCAGATACGCAGTATTTT.